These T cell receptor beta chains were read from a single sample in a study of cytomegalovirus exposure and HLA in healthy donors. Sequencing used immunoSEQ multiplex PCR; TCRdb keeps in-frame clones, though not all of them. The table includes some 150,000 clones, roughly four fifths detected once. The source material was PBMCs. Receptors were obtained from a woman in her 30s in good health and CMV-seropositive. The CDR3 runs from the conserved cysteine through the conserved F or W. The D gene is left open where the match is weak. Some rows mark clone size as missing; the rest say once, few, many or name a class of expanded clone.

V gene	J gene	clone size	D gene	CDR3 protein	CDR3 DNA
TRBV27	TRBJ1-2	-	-	CASSSTGSSGYTF	TGTGCCAGCAGTTCGACAGGTTCCTCTGGCTACACCTTC
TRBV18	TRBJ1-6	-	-	CASSPRQQSSYNSPLHF	TGTGCCAGCTCACCAAGACAGCAGAGCTCCTATAATTCACCCCTCCACTTT
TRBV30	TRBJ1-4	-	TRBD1	CAWNQGAEEKLFF	TGTGCCTGGAATCAGGGGGCGGAGGAAAAACTGTTTTTT
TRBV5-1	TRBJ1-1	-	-	CASSSGQLKLNTEAFF	TGCGCCAGCAGCTCCGGACAGCTGAAATTGAACACTGAAGCTTTCTTT
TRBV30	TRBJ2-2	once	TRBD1	CAWVDRLKGDTGELFF	TGTGCCTGGGTGGACAGGTTGAAGGGGGACACCGGGGAGCTGTTTTTT
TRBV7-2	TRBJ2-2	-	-	CASSLAGGLGELFF	TGTGCCAGCAGCTTAGCCGGCGGACTCGGGGAGCTGTTTTTT
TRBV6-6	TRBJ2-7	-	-	CASSYSTASSTYEQYF	TGTGCCAGCAGTTACTCGACAGCATCTTCTACCTACGAGCAGTACTTC
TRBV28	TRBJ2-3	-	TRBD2	CASSFLQTSGVTDTQYF	TGTGCCAGCAGTTTCCTCCAGACTAGCGGGGTAACAGATACGCAGTATTTT
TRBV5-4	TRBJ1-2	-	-	CASSLRAVGGLYGYTF	TGTGCCAGCAGCTTGAGGGCAGTGGGGGGTCTCTATGGCTACACCTTC
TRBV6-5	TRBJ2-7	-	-	CASRSLQGSEQYF	TGTGCCAGCAGGTCACTTCAGGGGAGCGAGCAGTACTTC
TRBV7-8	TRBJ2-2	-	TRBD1	CASSLGQFLGGELFF	TGTGCCAGCAGCTTGGGACAGTTTCTAGGCGGGGAGCTGTTTTTT
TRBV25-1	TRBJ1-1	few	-	CASHSNLNTEAFF	TGTGCCAGCCACAGCAACCTGAACACTGAAGCTTTCTTT
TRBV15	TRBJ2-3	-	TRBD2	CATSRPGWGGDTQYF	TGTGCCACCAGCAGACCAGGGTGGGGGGGAGATACGCAGTATTTT
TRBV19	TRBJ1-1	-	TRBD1	CASSEQGQEAFF	TGTGCCAGTAGTGAACAGGGACAGGAAGCTTTCTTT
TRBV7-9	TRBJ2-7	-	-	CASSFSLTVSSYEQYF	TGTGCCAGCAGCTTTAGCTTGACGGTGAGCTCCTACGAGCAGTACTTC
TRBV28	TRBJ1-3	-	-	CASSLSRPDSGNTIYF	TGTGCCAGCAGTTTATCCAGGCCAGACTCTGGAAACACCATATATTTT
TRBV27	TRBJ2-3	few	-	CASSSPSGTDTQYF	TGTGCCAGCAGTTCCCCCTCTGGCACAGATACGCAGTATTTT
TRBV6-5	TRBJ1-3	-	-	CASSYRRADGNTIYF	TGTGCCAGCAGTTACCGCAGGGCGGATGGAAACACCATATATTTT
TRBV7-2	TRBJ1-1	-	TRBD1	CASSRSMSFRGIYTEAFF	TGTGCCAGCAGCCGATCAATGTCCTTCAGGGGGATTTACACTGAAGCTTTCTTT
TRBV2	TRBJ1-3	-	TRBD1	CASSSLGTGGNTIYF	TGTGCCAGCAGTTCCCTGGGGACAGGTGGAAACACCATATATTTT
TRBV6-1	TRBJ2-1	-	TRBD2	CAISTSAPNEQFF	TGTGCCATTTCAACTAGCGCCCCCAATGAGCAGTTCTTC
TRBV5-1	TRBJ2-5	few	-	CASSPTGFGETQYF	TGCGCCAGCAGCCCCACAGGGTTCGGGGAGACCCAGTACTTC
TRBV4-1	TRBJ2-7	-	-	CASSPANFGTFQDEQYF	TGCGCCAGCAGCCCTGCCAACTTCGGGACTTTCCAAGACGAGCAGTACTTC
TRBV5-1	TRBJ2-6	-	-	CASSLDRIGSGANVLTF	TGCGCCAGCAGCTTGGATCGGATCGGGTCTGGGGCCAACGTCCTGACTTTC
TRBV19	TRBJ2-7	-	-	CASSMTTPSYEQYF	TGTGCCAGTAGTATGACGACTCCCTCCTACGAGCAGTACTTC